Listed here are 2 T cell receptor beta chains from one sample, sequenced in a study of beta chain features in type 1 diabetes. Study observations and caveats: Shorter TCRB CDR3s, moderately but significantly so, were found in Type 1 diabetes patients in all four CD4+ subsets.

Antigens for these TCRs are unknown. Expressed TCRB transcripts were sequenced because the entire RNA isolate underwent reverse transcription. Clones were read by immunoSEQ multiplex PCR, and TCRdb kept only the in-frame ones, dropping some. The sample carries 250,000 to 300,000 clones, roughly an eighth recorded once. The sequencing input was naive CD4+ T cells from blood. Receptor source: a man aged 30 to 39 with type 1 diabetes.

The V call is TRBV9, the J call TRBJ1-2; D is unclear. Germline V gene data show CDR1 as SGDLS and CDR2 as YYNGEE. CDR3 length: 14 amino acids. Trimming cost V 1 base and J 4 bases, with 11 bases left between them. Written as DNA, the CDR3 is TGTGCCAGCAGCGTACAAACCGGTCGCTATGGCTACACCTTC. Amino acid sequence: CASSVQTGRYGYTF.

The rearrangement uses TRBV30 and TRBJ2-1; 9 bases agree with TRBD1. V shed 3 bases, J shed 5 bases, and the junction held 8 bases outside the gene matches. CDR1 and CDR2 from the germline V gene are GTSNPN and SVGIG (reference sequence). The CDR3 runs to 15 residues. The CDR3 loop is CAWRKTGTGNNEQFF. CDR3 coding DNA: TGTGCCTGGAGAAAGACCGGGACAGGGAACAATGAGCAGTTCTTC.